This TCR beta chain was profiled in a study of cytomegalovirus exposure and HLA in healthy donors. The PCR ran on 60 Vbeta and 13 Jbeta primers. This table comes from immunoSEQ multiplex PCR, and its TCRdb copy is limited to in-frame clones, with some not included. This table has about 180,000 clones, around 70% appearing once. This clone was seen just once. As yet, its antigen is unknown. Study-wide results and limits: For presence/absence analyses, sequencing depth was assumed to be roughly uniform across donors. The authors enumerated roughly 160 TCR beta chains as linked to cytomegalovirus. HLA allele associations emerged for some 16,000 TCR beta sequences in a later analysis, at 0.05 false discovery rate. There were several of the most significant clusters that appeared linked to common viral pathogens in a later analysis.

V was pared by 6 bases and J by 6 bases, with 17 bases between. The CDR3 has 13 amino acids. In germline, CDR1 is SQVTM, CDR2 ANQGSEA. Sequencing was performed on PBMCs. This TCR was sampled from a male donor in good health and CMV-seronegative. This rearrangement joins TRBV29-1 to TRBJ1-1; D call uncertain. For the CDR3, the DNA is TGCAGCGTCTCAAACGATCTCCAGTCTGAAGCTTTCTTT. As protein: CSVSNDLQSEAFF.